This T cell receptor (beta chain) derives from a study of blood T cell repertoires in COVID-19. Looking at the study overall: PBMCs, B-cell-depleted T cells, or T cells were the source of the cDNA or gDNA that made up the material.

CDR1 LGHNA and CDR2 YNFKEQ come from the germline V gene. V was pared by 7 bases and J by 4 bases, with 10 bases of the junction left unmatched. The CDR3 runs 16 residues. It was during active infection that Seattle patients were enrolled and then longitudinally followed. Methods used by the authors: Quantification of nucleated cells was approximated via reference gene primer amplification. Clones were sequenced by immunoSEQ multiplex PCR, and TCRdb holds only the in-frame ones, with some missing. V and J calls and clone size are as listed in that table; D and trimming were resolved from the DNA. In the table there are some 190,000 clones, about four fifths of which are singletons.

This chain joins TRBV4-2 and TRBJ2-6; 7 nucleotides agree with TRBD2. The sequence derives from a middle-aged woman with COVID-19, enrolled during active disease. Sequencing was carried out using peripheral blood. CDR3 loop: CASTHQTSVGANVLTF. Written as DNA, the CDR3 is TGTGCCAGCACCCATCAAACTAGCGTAGGGGCCAACGTCCTGACTTTC.